A single sample is the source of the 3 T cell receptor beta chains below, sequenced in a study of blood T cells in healthy people across ages. The use of a sample-barcoded 5' primer and a J-beta primer mix characterized a second PCR of roughly 6 to 11 cycles. MiXCR was run by TCRdb on the 5' RACE reads, yielding one entry per CDR3 protein. This table has about 730,000 distinct CDR3 sequences, about 42% appearing once. Sequencing was done on a sample of blood. The receptors stem from an older woman in good health.

The rearrangement joins TRBV10-3 to TRBJ1-4; 7 positions agree with TRBD1. Trimming at V came to 3 bases and at J to 5 bases, leaving 3 bases not matched to a gene. The CDR3 sequence is 14 residues long. Germline loops: CDR1 ENHRY, CDR2 SYGVKD. CDR3 region: CAISDEQGNEKLFF. The DNA for the CDR3 is TGTGCCATCAGTGATGAACAGGGGAATGAAAAACTGTTTTTT.

V and J are TRBV6-6 and TRBJ2-3, with a weak D call TRBD1 (5 bases). Trimming cost V 6 bases and J 4 bases, with 11 bases left between them. The CDR3 runs to 13 residues. Germline CDR1 MNHNY, CDR2 SVGAGI (reference sequence). The CDR3 is CASRSSTADTQYF. The CDR3 bases are TGTGCCAGCAGATCCTCGACAGCAGATACGCAGTATTTT.

Remarks on this clonotype: One junction end disagrees with the germline gene, perhaps due to a read error. The gene calls are TRBV5-1 and TRBJ1-1; the match to TRBD1 covers 10 bases. The CDR3 loop spans 17 amino acids. Germline CDR1 SGHRS, CDR2 YFSETQ. The CDR3 DNA sequence: TGCGCCAGCAGCTTTGAGGGACAGGGGTACCCGAACACTGAAGTTCTCTTT. Residues: CASSFEGQGYPNTEVLF.